The clone carrying this T cell receptor beta chain was observed a handful of times. The antigen remains unidentified. Per the germline V gene, CDR1 is LNHDA and CDR2 is SQIVND (reference sequence). The length of the CDR3 is 14 residues. Trimming took 5 bases from V and 3 from J, leaving 14 bases between them. Libraries were prepared by immunoSEQ multiplex PCR; TCRdb keeps only in-frame clonotypes and omits some of them. The table has around 5,400 clones, approximately 61% seen once. These data are taken from a study of CD8 T cell repertoires and HIV-1 epitope variants. Whole-study context: Each of Twenty-five Gag and Nef epitope peptides stimulated a separate culture. 1M T cells were kept uncultured as a baseline.

The V and J genes are TRBV19 and TRBJ2-7; D uncertain. The sequence was obtained from a male donor with HIV. Material for sequencing was cultured CD8+ T cells derived from PBMCs. Here the CDR3 reads CASSPTIDVYEQYF. The CDR3 DNA sequence: TGTGCCAGTAGTCCGACCATCGACGTCTACGAGCAGTACTTC.